The 5 T cell receptor beta chains below all came from one sample that was sequenced in a study of T cell responses to AZD1222 COVID-19 vaccine (TCRdb year 2021). The time point label here, explained by the study, means: baseline before first vaccination. The method behind the library was the immunoSEQ multiplex PCR assay. TCRdb holds this immuneACCESS table with in-frame rearrangements only. Some clones are missing; in checked studies, unresolved V genes explain under half, and the rest has no known cause. The sample table contains some 87,000 clones; only one count was recorded for 80% to 90% of them. The ten largest account for just over 30% of the sample. The sequencing here drew on peripheral blood, taken on day 0 of AZD1222 vaccination. Receptors were obtained from an adult in good health.

This clone showed up just once. V usage is TRBV3-1 (or the pseudogene TRBV3-2) and J usage is TRBJ2-7; unclear D gene. The ends were cut back, 4 bases at V and 4 bases at J, with 8 bases in the middle. The germline gives CDR1 LGHDT, CDR2 YNNKEL (reference sequence). The CDR3 is made up of 12 amino acids. As DNA, the CDR3 is TGTGCCAGCAGCCCCAACCGATACGAGCAGTACTTC. Amino acid sequence: CASSPNRYEQYF.

This chain joins TRBV4-1 and TRBJ1-2, with D uncertain. Germline loops: CDR1 MGHRA, CDR2 YSYEKL. The CDR3 runs 14 residues. V lost 3 bases, J lost 5 bases, and 13 bases lay in between. The CDR3 region has the DNA TGCGCCAGCAGCCACCGAATCGTAGGTTATGGCTACACCTTC. Protein product: CASSHRIVGYGYTF.

The chain has TRBV3-1 (or the pseudogene TRBV3-2) and TRBJ2-3; D is uncertain. The CDR3 is 12 residues long. Germline CDR1 reads LGHDT; CDR2 reads YNNKEL (reference sequence). V lost 6 bases to trimming and J lost 6 bases, with 10 bases between them. The DNA for the CDR3 is TGTGCCAGCAGTTTCGGTGGGGATACGCAGTATTTT. The encoded protein is CASSFGGDTQYF.

The chain links TRBV27 to TRBJ1-4, with a possible D match to TRBD1 (5 bases). The CDR3 runs 14 residues. Germline V lookup: CDR1 MNHEY, CDR2 SMNVEV (reference sequence). Trimming pared 4 bases from V and 7 bases from J, leaving 13 bases between. The CDR3 nucleotides read TGTGCCAGCAGTTCATCGGGGGGTGCTGAAAAACTGTTTTTT. Amino acids: CASSSSGGAEKLFF.

The rearrangement joins TRBV25-1 to TRBJ1-4, with 9 bases that match TRBD1. The trim removed 3 bases at V and 6 bases at J, leaving 5 bases unmatched. The CDR3 sequence is 15 residues long. Germline CDR1 and CDR2: MGHDK and SYGVNS. The CDR3 region is CASSDPGQGDEKLFF. CDR3 nucleotides: TGTGCCAGCAGTGATCCGGGACAGGGTGATGAAAAACTGTTTTTT.